This T cell receptor beta chain was captured in a study of tumor and adjacent non-tumor tissue in lung cancer. The overall study: Patients comprised roughly 12 adenocarcinoma, 2 squamous cell carcinoma and 1 small cell lung cancer. Each sample yielded some 4 million productive TCRbeta reads on average. Study findings and constraints: Significantly higher TCR diversity was found in tumor than normal lung.

This CDR3 has 15 residues. Germline CDR1 and CDR2: LGHNA and YSLEER. The template was RNA from unsorted bulk tissue. This non-tumor lung sample came from over 3 cm beyond the tumor edge. Of note for this clonotype: Antigen unknown. The junction departs from germline at one end; a sequencing error may be responsible.

A modified ARM-PCR protocol with three rounds of nested PCR amplified TCRbeta. In TCRdb, the multiplex PCR reads were re-called with MiXCR into one record per CDR3 protein. Altogether roughly 75,000 distinct CDR3 sequences are present, approximately 80% being singletons, with the ten largest covering approximately 55%. This chain connects TRBV4-3 to TRBJ2-1, with TRBD2 identical over 9 bases. The sample taken for sequencing was distant non-tumor lung tissue. This clonotype was obtained from a man between 60 and 75 years old with non-small cell lung cancer. The DNA of the CDR3 is TGCGTCAGCAACCAAGGTGCGGGAGGGTACAATGAGCAGTTCTTC. Translation: CVSNQGAGGYNEQFF.